These 16 T cell receptor beta chains were sequenced from one sample in a study of cytomegalovirus exposure and HLA in healthy donors. Method: immunoSEQ multiplex PCR; TCRdb's copy keeps in-frame clones and lacks some. This table has 130,000 to 150,000 clones, 85% to 90% appearing once. Sequencing input: PBMCs. The receptors shown here come from a woman under 30 in good health and CMV-seropositive.

The chain employs TRBV2 and TRBJ2-7; D is possibly TRBD1 (5 bases). With 6 bases removed from V and 7 bases from J, the gap between germline ends came to 7 bases. The CDR3 extends over 10 amino acids. Germline V CDR1 and CDR2: SNHLY, FYNNEI. The chain's CDR3 is CASRGPEQYF. In DNA, the CDR3 is TGTGCCAGCAGGGGGCCGGAGCAGTACTTC.

The rearrangement links TRBV7-9 to TRBJ2-7; 7 bases fit TRBD1. V lost 3 bases to trimming and J lost 0 bases; unmatched junction nucleotides: 5. CDR3 size: 15 residues. Germline CDR1 and CDR2: SEHNR and FQNEAQ (reference sequence). The CDR3 DNA follows: TGTGCCAGCAGCTTGGGACAGAGTAGCTCCTACGAGCAGTACTTC. It encodes CASSLGQSSSYEQYF.

The chain is built from TRBV9 and TRBJ2-7, with 8 nucleotides matching TRBD1. Germline V CDR1 and CDR2: SGDLS, YYNGEE. CDR3 length: 16 amino acids. J gave up 2 bases and V 0 bases, and 7 bases lay outside the gene matches. CDR3 in amino acids: CASSVGYGDRTYEQYF. The DNA of the CDR3 is TGTGCCAGCAGCGTAGGGTACGGGGACAGGACCTACGAGCAGTACTTC.

Here the CDR3 DNA reads TGTGCCAGCAGCGCTGGGGACAGGGGCTCAGAGGGCTACACCTTC. It encodes CASSAGDRGSEGYTF. The J gene is TRBJ1-2, the V gene TRBV7-9; TRBD1 aligns across 10 bases. Germline CDR1 reads SEHNR; CDR2 reads FQNEAQ (reference sequence). The junction had 11 bases not matched to a gene; V was cut back by 5 bases and J by 8 bases. CDR3 length equals 15 residues. The whole variable domain, filled in from reference TRBV7-9 and TRBJ1-2, reads DTGVSQNPRHKITKRGQNVTFRCDPISEHNRLYWYRQTLGQGPEFLTYFQNEAQLEKSRLLSDRFSAERPKGSFSTLEIQRTEQGDSAMYLCASSAGDRGSEGYTFGSGTRLTVV.

V usage is TRBV5-1 and J usage is TRBJ2-3; tentatively, D is TRBD2 (5 bases). The CDR3 runs 15 residues. The V gene's germline CDR1 is SGHRS and CDR2 YFSETQ. V gave up 4 bases and J gave up 1 base, with 13 bases separating them. CDR3 nucleotide sequence: TGCGCCAGCAGCCGGGAAATGGGAGGCACAGATACGCAGTATTTT. Translating gives CASSREMGGTDTQYF.

This sequence joins TRBV6-1 and TRBJ2-7; TRBD1 aligns across 8 bases. Trimming at V came to 7 bases and at J to 2 bases, leaving 10 bases not matched to a gene. CDR3 size: 15 residues. The germline V gene encodes CDR1 MNHNS and CDR2 SASEGT. CDR3 in amino acids: CASKGSPGQAYEQYF. The DNA for the CDR3 is TGTGCCAGCAAGGGTAGTCCGGGACAGGCCTACGAGCAGTACTTC.

This clone has more than one count but fewer than ten. Within the sample, other DNA sequences also encode this same CDR3. The chain couples TRBV5-1 to TRBJ1-2; D is possibly TRBD1 (5 bases). Trimming cost V 0 bases and J 2 bases, with 8 bases left between them. Germline loops: CDR1 SGHRS, CDR2 YFSETQ. This CDR3 spans 14 amino acids. CDR3: CASSLGQGNYGYTF. In nucleotides, the CDR3 is TGCGCCAGCAGCTTGGGTCAGGGAAACTATGGCTACACCTTC. The full variable domain, its missing parts supplied by reference TRBV5-1 and TRBJ1-2, is KAGVTQTPRYLIKTRGQQVTLSCSPISGHRSVSWYQQTPGQGLQFLFEYFSETQRNKGNFPGRFSGRQFSNSRSEMNVSTLELGDSALYLCASSLGQGNYGYTFGSGTRLTVV.

V usage is TRBV18 and J usage is TRBJ1-5, with 9 nucleotides matching TRBD1. Germline lookup yields CDR1 KGHSH and CDR2 LQKENI. Unmatched junction bases numbered 7, after V lost 4 bases and J lost 6 bases. The CDR3 totals 15 residues. CDR3 DNA sequence: TGTGCCAGCTCACTCACCGGGACAGGGTTTCAGCCCCAGCATTTT. It encodes CASSLTGTGFQPQHF.

This clone was observed a handful of times. The chain employs TRBV5-1 and TRBJ2-7; the D is unclear. The CDR3 is 13 amino acids. From germline, CDR1 is SGHRS and CDR2 YFSETQ. Trimming removed 0 bases at V and 4 bases at J, with 8 bases between. The CDR3 loop reads CASSLDSTYEQYF. Here the CDR3 DNA reads TGCGCCAGCAGCTTGGACAGTACATACGAGCAGTACTTC.

The chain combines TRBV5-1 with TRBJ1-1, with a possible D match to TRBD1 (5 bases). The V gene's germline CDR1 is SGHRS and CDR2 YFSETQ. The CDR3 runs to 14 residues. V gave up 3 bases and J gave up 2 bases, with 11 bases separating them. The CDR3 coding sequence is TGCGCCAGCAGCTGGGGGGACGGTAACACTGAAGCTTTCTTT. This codes for CASSWGDGNTEAFF.

A single count supports this clone. The chain joins TRBV9 to TRBJ1-3; 8 bases match TRBD1. CDR1 is SGDLS, CDR2 YYNGEE, per germline. The CDR3 spans 16 residues. Trimming cost V 1 base and J 4 bases; bases outside gene matches: 7. The CDR3 is CASSVFPGGQGNTIYF. The CDR3, as DNA: TGTGCCAGCAGCGTATTTCCAGGGGGCCAAGGAAACACCATATATTTT. The full variable domain, in which reference TRBV9 and TRBJ1-3 provide the parts outside the CDR3, is DSGVTQTPKHLITATGQRVTLRCSPRSGDLSVYWYQQSLDQGLQFLIQYYNGEERAKGNILERFSAQQFPDLHSELNLSSLELGDSALYFCASSVFPGGQGNTIYFGEGSWLTVV.

A single count supports this clone. The V gene is TRBV6-5, the J gene TRBJ2-7; 7 bases fit TRBD2. The CDR3 covers 14 residues. Per the germline V gene, CDR1 is MNHEY and CDR2 is SVGAGI. J was trimmed by 7 bases and V by 5 bases; bases with no gene match: 11. The CDR3 DNA reads as TGTGCCAGCAGTCCCCCCGGGACTATAGAAGAGCAGTACTTC. This gives the protein CASSPPGTIEEQYF.

The CDR3 sequence is CAISPSGGAPDTQYF. The CDR3, as DNA: TGTGCCATCAGCCCGAGCGGGGGGGCCCCAGATACGCAGTATTTT. The chain has TRBV10-3 and TRBJ2-3; 10 nucleotides align to TRBD2. The CDR3 loop spans 15 amino acids. V was pared by 6 bases and J by 4 bases, with 7 bases of the junction left unmatched. CDR1 ENHRY and CDR2 SYGVKD come from the germline V gene.

The chain joins TRBV28 to TRBJ2-1, with D possibly matching TRBD1 (6 bases). This CDR3 has 15 residues. Germline CDR1 MDHEN, CDR2 SYDVKM. Trimming shortened V by 2 bases and J by 3 bases, and 11 bases separated the two germline ends. The CDR3 DNA sequence: TGTGCCAGCAGTTTACGGACAGTCGGCTACAATGAGCAGTTCTTC. Translation: CASSLRTVGYNEQFF. The full variable domain, with the rest looked up from reference TRBV28 and TRBJ2-1, is DVKVTQSSRYLVKRTGEKVFLECVQDMDHENMFWYRQDPGLGLRLIYFSYDVKMKEKGDIPEGYSVSREKKERFSLILESASTNQTSMYLCASSLRTVGYNEQFFGPGTRLTVL.

The chain uses TRBV20-1 and TRBJ2-7; D uncertain. V dropped 7 bases and J dropped 0 bases, with 7 bases sitting between them. From germline, CDR1 is DFQATT and CDR2 SNEGSKA (reference sequence). This CDR3 has 11 amino acids. CDR3 residues: CSVSPSYEQYF. DNA of the CDR3: TGCAGTGTCTCCCCCTCCTACGAGCAGTACTTC.

CDR3 amino acids: CASSGTGYDTGELFF. DNA of the CDR3: TGTGCCAGCAGTGGGACAGGGTACGACACCGGGGAGCTGTTTTTT. The V and J genes are TRBV25-1 and TRBJ2-2, with 8 bases aligning to TRBD1. This CDR3 is built from 15 residues. The J segment lost 3 bases and the V segment lost 4 bases, leaving 4 bases of the junction unmatched. Germline V gives CDR1 MGHDK, CDR2 SYGVNS.